This TCR beta chain originates from a study of cytomegalovirus exposure and HLA in healthy donors. In the case of this clone: The antigen is not known.

It was with 60 Vbeta and 13 Jbeta primers that the PCR ran. TCRdb keeps only in-frame clones here, not all; method: immunoSEQ multiplex PCR. Of around 170,000 clones listed, roughly 79% are singletons. Points from the study as a whole: Later analysis identified several of the most significant clusters that appeared linked to common viral pathogens. 87-base-pair reads could not separate some V segments, including TRBV6-2 and TRBV6-3.

Germline V CDR1 and CDR2: SNHLY, FYNNEI. This CDR3 comprises 13 residues. Deletions cut 6 bases from V and 6 bases from J, with 11 bases between. The clonotype comes from a woman aged 50 to 60 in good health and CMV-seropositive. Sequenced material: PBMCs. The J gene is TRBJ2-2, the V gene TRBV2; a weak D match, TRBD1 (5 bases). CDR3 region: CASRTPRAGELFF. The CDR3, as DNA: TGTGCCAGCAGGACCCCCAGGGCCGGGGAGCTGTTTTTT.